What follows describes a single T cell receptor beta chain. Germline-derived CDR1 and CDR2 are MNHEY and SVGEGT. Trimming shortened V by 2 bases and J by 4 bases, and 18 bases separated the two germline ends. The CDR3 totals 16 residues. The sample originates from a study of Graves' ophthalmopathy and Graves' hyperthyroidism. Scientists amplified the TCR beta CDR3 regions from RNA transcripts. The first round was an RT-PCR with HTBI primers, and the second round was a multiplex PCR. TCRdb fed the multiplex PCR reads into MiXCR, producing one record per CDR3 protein. The data contain more than 150,000 distinct CDR3 sequences, approximately 38% of them singletons.

The sequenced material came from peripheral blood. The TCR sequence derives from a woman between 40 and 55 years old with Graves' ophthalmopathy. The J gene is TRBJ2-7, the V gene TRBV6-2 or TRBV6-3; D may be TRBD1 (6 bases). The CDR3 protein is CASSYGPEGVLYEQYF. The CDR3 nucleotides are TGTGCCAGCAGTTACGGTCCTGAGGGGGTATTGTACGAGCAGTACTTC.